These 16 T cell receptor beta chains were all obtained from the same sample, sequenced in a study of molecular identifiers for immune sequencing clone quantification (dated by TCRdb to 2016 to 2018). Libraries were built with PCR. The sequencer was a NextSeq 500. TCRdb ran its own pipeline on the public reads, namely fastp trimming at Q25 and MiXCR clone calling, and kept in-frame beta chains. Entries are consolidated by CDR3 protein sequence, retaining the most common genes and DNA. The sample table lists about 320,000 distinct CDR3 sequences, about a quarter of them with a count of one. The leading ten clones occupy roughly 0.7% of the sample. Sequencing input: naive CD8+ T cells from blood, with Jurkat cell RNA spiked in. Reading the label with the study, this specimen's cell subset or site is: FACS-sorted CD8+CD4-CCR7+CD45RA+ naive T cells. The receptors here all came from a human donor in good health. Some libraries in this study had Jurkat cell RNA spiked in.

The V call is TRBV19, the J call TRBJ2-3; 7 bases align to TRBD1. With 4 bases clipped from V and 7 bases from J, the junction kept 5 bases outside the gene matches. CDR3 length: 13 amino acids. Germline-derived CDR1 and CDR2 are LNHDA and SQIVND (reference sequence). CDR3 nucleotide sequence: TGTGCCAGTAGTAAAACAGGGGCTCATACGCAGTATTTT. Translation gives CASSKTGAHTQYF.

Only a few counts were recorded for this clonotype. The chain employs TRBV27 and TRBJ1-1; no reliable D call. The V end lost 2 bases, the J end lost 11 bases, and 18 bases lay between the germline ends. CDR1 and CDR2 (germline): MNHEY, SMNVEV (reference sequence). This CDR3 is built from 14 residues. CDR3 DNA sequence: TGTGCCAGCAGTTTAGCAGCCTATTCGAAAGGGGCTTTCTTT. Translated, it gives CASSLAAYSKGAFF.

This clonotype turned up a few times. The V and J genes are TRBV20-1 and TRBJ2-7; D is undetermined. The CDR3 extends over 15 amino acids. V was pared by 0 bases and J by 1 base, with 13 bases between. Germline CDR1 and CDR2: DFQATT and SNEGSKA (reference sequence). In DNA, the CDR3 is TGCAGTGCTAGAGATTTCACGATGTCATCCTACGAGCAGTACTTC. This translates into CSARDFTMSSYEQYF.

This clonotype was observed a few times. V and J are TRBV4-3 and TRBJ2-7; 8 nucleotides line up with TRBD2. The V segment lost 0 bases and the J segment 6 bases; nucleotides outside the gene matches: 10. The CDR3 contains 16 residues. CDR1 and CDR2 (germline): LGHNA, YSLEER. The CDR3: CASSQDAGSGVFEQYF. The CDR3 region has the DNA TGCGCCAGCAGCCAAGACGCAGGTAGCGGGGTATTCGAGCAGTACTTC.

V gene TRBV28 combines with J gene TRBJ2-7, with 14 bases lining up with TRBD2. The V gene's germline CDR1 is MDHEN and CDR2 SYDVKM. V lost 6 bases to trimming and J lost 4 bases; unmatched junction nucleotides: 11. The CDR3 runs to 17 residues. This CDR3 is CASSAGTSGSSRYEQYF. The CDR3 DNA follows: TGTGCCAGCAGCGCCGGGACTAGCGGGAGCTCTCGGTACGAGCAGTACTTC.

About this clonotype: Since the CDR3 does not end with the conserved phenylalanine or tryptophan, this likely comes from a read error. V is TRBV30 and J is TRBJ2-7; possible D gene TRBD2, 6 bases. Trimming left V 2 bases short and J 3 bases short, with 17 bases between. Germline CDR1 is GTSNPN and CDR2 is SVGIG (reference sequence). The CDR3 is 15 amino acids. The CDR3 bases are TGTGCCTGGAGTCCTAGCCTAGGAGGGGACTACGAGCAGTACCTC. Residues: CAWSPSLGGDYEQYL.

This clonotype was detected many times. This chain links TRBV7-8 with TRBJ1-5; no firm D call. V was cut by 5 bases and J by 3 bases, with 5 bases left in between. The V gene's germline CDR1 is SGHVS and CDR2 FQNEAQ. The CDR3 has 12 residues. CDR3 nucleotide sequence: TGTGCCAGCAGCCAAAACAATCAGCCCCAGCATTTT. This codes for CASSQNNQPQHF. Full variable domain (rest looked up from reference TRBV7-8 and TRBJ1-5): GAGVSQSPRYKVAKRGQDVALRCDPISGHVSLFWYQQALGQGPEFLTYFQNEAQLDKSGLPSDRFFAERPEGSVSTLKIQRTQQEDSAVYLCASSQNNQPQHFGDGTRLSIL.

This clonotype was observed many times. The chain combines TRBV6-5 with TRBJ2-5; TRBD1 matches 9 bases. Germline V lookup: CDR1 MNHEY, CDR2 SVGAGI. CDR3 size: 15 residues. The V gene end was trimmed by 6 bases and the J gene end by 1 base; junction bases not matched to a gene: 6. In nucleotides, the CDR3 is TGTGCCAGCAGGGGCCGACAGGGGGTCCAAGAGACCCAGTACTTC. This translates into CASRGRQGVQETQYF.

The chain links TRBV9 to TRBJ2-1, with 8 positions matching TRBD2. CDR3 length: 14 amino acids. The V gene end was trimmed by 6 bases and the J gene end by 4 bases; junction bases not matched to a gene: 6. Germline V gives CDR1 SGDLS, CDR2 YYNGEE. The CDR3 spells CASTSERGYNEQFF. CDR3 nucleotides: TGTGCCAGCACCTCTGAGCGGGGGTACAATGAGCAGTTCTTC.

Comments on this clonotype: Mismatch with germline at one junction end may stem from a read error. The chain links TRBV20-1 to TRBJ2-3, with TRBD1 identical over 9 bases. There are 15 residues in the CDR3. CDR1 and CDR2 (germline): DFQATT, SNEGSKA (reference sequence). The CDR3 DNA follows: TGCGGTGCCGCAGGACAGGGGCCCTACACAGATACGCAGTATTTT. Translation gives CGAAGQGPYTDTQYF.

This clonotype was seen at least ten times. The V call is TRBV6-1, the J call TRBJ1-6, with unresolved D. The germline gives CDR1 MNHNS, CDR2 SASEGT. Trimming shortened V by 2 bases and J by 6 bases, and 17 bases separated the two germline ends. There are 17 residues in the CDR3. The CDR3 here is CASSEPTRPSPNSPLHF. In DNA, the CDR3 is TGTGCCAGCAGTGAACCCACTCGACCTAGCCCTAATTCACCCCTCCACTTT.

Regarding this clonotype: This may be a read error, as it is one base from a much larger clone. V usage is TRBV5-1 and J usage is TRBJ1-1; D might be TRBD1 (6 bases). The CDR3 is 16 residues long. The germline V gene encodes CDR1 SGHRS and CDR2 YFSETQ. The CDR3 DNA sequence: TGCGCCAGCAGCTCTACCCCGACAGGATGGAACACTAAAGCTTTCTTT. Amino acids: CASSSTPTGWNTKAFF.

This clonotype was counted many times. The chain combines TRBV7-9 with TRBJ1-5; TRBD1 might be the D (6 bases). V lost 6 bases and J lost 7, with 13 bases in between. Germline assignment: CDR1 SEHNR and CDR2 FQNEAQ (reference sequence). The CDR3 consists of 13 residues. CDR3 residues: CASSPEGGQPQHF. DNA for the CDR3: TGTGCCAGCAGTCCAGAGGGGGGACAGCCCCAGCATTTT.

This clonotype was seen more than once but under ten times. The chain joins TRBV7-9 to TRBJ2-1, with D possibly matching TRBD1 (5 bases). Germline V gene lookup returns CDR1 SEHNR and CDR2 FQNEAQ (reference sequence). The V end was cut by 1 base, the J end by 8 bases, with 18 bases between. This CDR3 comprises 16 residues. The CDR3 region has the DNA TGTGCCAGCAGCTTAGATCTAGGACACTTACGCGATGAGCAGTTCTTC. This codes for CASSLDLGHLRDEQFF.

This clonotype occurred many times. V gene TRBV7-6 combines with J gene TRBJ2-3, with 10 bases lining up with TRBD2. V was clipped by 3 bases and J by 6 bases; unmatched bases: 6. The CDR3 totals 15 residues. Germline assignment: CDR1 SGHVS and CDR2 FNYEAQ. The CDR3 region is CASSFGAGGADTQYF. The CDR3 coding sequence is TGTGCCAGCAGCTTCGGAGCGGGAGGGGCTGATACGCAGTATTTT.

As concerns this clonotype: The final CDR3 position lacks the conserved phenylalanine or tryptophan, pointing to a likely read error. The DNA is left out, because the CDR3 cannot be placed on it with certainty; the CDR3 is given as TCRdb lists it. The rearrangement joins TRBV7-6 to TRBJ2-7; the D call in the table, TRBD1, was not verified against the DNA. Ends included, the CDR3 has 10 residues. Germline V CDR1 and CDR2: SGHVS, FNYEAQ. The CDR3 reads CASNLAPRGI.